This section outlines one T cell receptor beta chain sequence together with its context. The antigen is not known. This sample was included in a study of blood T cells in healthy people across ages. Findings and caveats of the study: Diversity estimates from one million T cells were considered underestimates. Higher diversity, along with more naive CD4+ cells, distinguished long-lived donors from aged donors. Per-million-T-cell TCR beta diversity fell roughly linearly with age.

Germline CDR1 and CDR2: SGHTA and FQGNSA. Trimming left V 1 base short and J 6 bases short, with 10 bases between. This CDR3 region has 14 residues. It was with a sample-barcoded 5' primer and a J-beta primer mix that a second PCR of about 7 to 12 cycles was run. Each single sample gave us at least 2.5 million CDR3-containing paired-end reads. Using its own MiXCR run on the 5' RACE reads, TCRdb lists one record per CDR3 protein. The data hold around 1,800,000 distinct CDR3 sequences, with about two fifths observed a single time. The gene calls are TRBV7-2 and TRBJ1-5; D is ambiguous. The sequence came from a human donor in good health. Sequenced: blood. CDR3 protein: CASSLVPFTQPQHF. In DNA form, the CDR3 reads TGTGCCAGCAGCTTAGTTCCGTTCACTCAGCCCCAGCATTTT.